What follows describes a single TCR beta chain. The antigen remains undetermined. This entry is derived from a study of T cell responses to AZD1222 COVID-19 vaccine. Study-level findings and limits: Unmutated variant regions are reportedly targeted by nearly half of spike-specific TCRs.

Method: immunoSEQ multiplex PCR; TCRdb's copy keeps in-frame clones and lacks some. The sample has tens of thousands of clones; about 89% are singletons. CDR3 length equals 12 residues. V was clipped by 6 bases and J by 5 bases, with 8 bases between them. Germline V gene lookup returns CDR1 MNHEY and CDR2 SVGAGI. The TCR comes from an adult who received the AZD1222 COVID-19 vaccine. Sequenced material: peripheral blood, taken 28 days after the second AZD1222 dose. The chain employs TRBV6-5 and TRBJ2-1; D unresolved. In DNA form, the CDR3 reads TGTGCCAGCAGCTCCACCCACAATGAGCAGTTCTTC. This encodes CASSSTHNEQFF.